This T cell receptor beta chain was sequenced in a study of T-cell reconstitution after alpha-beta-depleted transplantation in children. The sample holds a few counts of this clonotype. Its specificity is unknown. Molecular barcoding with unique molecular identifiers was used for the TCRbeta library. TCRdb ran MiXCR on the PCR reads and lists one entry per CDR3 protein. The profile shows approximately 980,000 distinct CDR3 sequences, around 30% of them singletons. This CDR3 region has 15 residues. Germline V CDR1 and CDR2: SGHRS, YFSETQ. V was cut by 8 bases and J by 7 bases, with 21 bases left in between. General study points: The study reportedly traced alpha-beta T cells about two months after transplant to several hundred expanded graft clones. It was newly produced T cells that mostly accounted for T-cell counts and diversity one year after transplant. High day-60 TCRbeta diversity in some patients came from surviving recipient T cells and thymic progenitors.

The starting material was PBMCs, mostly from graft donor cells, obtained 360 days after TCRalphabeta/CD19-depleted stem cell transplant. The TCR sequence derives from a boy under two years old who had a stem cell transplant for SCID, so the T cells may come from the graft donor. This chain connects TRBV5-1 to TRBJ2-2, with D possibly matching TRBD2 (5 bases). The CDR3 DNA reads as TGCGCCAGTCAACGGTCGGCGGGCCGGGGCGGGGAGCTGTTTTTT. Protein product: CASQRSAGRGGELFF.